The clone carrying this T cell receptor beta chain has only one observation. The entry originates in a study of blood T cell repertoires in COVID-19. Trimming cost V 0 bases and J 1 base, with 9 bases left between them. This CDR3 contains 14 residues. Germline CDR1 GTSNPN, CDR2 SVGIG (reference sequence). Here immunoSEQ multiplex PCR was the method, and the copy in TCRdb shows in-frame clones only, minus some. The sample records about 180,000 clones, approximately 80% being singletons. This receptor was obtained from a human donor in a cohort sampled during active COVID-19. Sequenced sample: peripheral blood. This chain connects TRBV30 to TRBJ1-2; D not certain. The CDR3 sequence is CAWSVWQNNYGYTF. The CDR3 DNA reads TGTGCCTGGAGTGTTTGGCAGAATAACTATGGCTACACCTTC.